This TCR beta chain was identified in a study of regulatory T cells in long-lasting Graves disease. There are a few counts of this clonotype. In building TCR beta libraries, iRepertoire HTBI primers were used together with Arm-PCR of CDR3 regions. TCRdb recomputed calls from the multiplex PCR reads with MiXCR, one row per CDR3 protein. The sample contains around 450,000 distinct CDR3 sequences, under 25% of which appear only once. Time point indicated: persistent/refractory GD, antithyroid drugs over 5 years with positive TRAb. From PBMCs, RNA was extracted and then used to make the TCR library. It was by American Thyroid Association guidelines that Graves' disease was diagnosed. The sequencing here drew on peripheral blood mononuclear cells (PBMCs), taken when the disease was refractory, from a patient treated with antithyroid drugs. The receptor's source is a female donor with Graves disease.

The CDR3, as DNA: TGTGCCAGCAGCCAAGATCGCCTGCAAGAGACCCAGTACTTC. Protein sequence: CASSQDRLQETQYF. The V gene is TRBV3-1, the J gene TRBJ2-5; D not certain. V lost 0 bases to trimming and J lost 2 bases, with 7 bases between them. The CDR3 has 14 residues. From germline, CDR1 is LGHDT and CDR2 YNNKEL (reference sequence).